A single TCR beta chain is shown here with its context. Its antigen is unknown. The sample comes from a study of cytomegalovirus exposure and HLA in healthy donors. Germline V gene data show CDR1 as SNHLY and CDR2 as FYNNEI. This CDR3 has 15 amino acids. V was pared by 6 bases and J by 9 bases, with 12 bases of the junction left unmatched. Researchers ran the PCR with 60 Vbeta and 13 Jbeta primers. The method was immunoSEQ multiplex PCR; TCRdb's version includes in-frame clones alone and lacks a portion of them. The top ten clones hold roughly 1.5% of a sample with some 120,000 clones, over 70% of them seen once. Study-level results: Accurate prediction of HLA-A and HLA-B alleles (for most subjects) was reportedly achieved from TCR beta sequences. It is likely that the observed cluster of highly shared sequence variants was a sequencing artifact. Reported results showed that the classifier diagnosed cytomegalovirus status with high specificity and sensitivity. For most TCR beta V segments, an earlier analysis put the productive rate at about 90% or about 30% of the time.

This clonotype was obtained from a young woman in good health and CMV-seronegative. The rearrangement joins TRBV2 to TRBJ2-1, with 9 bases that match TRBD1. The sequenced material came from PBMCs. The CDR3: CASSRSPTGGGEQFF. The CDR3 bases are TGTGCCAGCAGCCGCAGCCCCACAGGGGGCGGTGAGCAGTTCTTC. Based on the CDR3 plus reference TRBV2 and TRBJ2-1, the full variable domain is EPEVTQTPSHQVTQMGQEVILRCVPISNHLYFYWYRQILGQKVEFLVSFYNNEISEKSEIFDDQFSVERPDGSNFTLKIRSTKLEDSAMYFCASSRSPTGGGEQFFGPGTRLTVL.